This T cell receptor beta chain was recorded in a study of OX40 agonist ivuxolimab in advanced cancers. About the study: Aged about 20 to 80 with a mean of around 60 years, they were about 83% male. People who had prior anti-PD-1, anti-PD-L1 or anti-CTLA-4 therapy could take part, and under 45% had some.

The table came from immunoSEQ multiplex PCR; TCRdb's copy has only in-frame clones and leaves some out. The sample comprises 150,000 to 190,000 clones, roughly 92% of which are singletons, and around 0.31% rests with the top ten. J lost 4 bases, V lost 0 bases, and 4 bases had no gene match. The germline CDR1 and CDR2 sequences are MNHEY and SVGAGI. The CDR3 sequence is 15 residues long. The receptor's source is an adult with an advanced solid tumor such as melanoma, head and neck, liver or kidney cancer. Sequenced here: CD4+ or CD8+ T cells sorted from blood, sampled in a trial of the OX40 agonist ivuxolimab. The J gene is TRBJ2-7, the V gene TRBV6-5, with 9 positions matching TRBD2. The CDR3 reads CASSYSNSGSYEQYF. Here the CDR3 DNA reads TGTGCCAGCAGTTACTCGAATAGCGGGAGTTACGAGCAGTACTTC.